This T cell receptor beta chain comes out of a study of T cells in Graves' hyperthyroidism and ophthalmopathy. Study overall: Any treatment followed the collection of peripheral blood at initial diagnosis.

RNA transcripts gave rise to amplified TCR beta CDR3 regions. HTBI primers were used for first-round RT-PCR of the TCR CDR3. TCRdb re-called the multiplex PCR reads with MiXCR, one entry per CDR3 protein. Of some 370,000 distinct CDR3 sequences in the sample, about 18% were seen once. Patients having uncontrolled infection, another autoimmune disease, pregnancy or lactation were not included. Thyroid ultrasound, orbital computed tomography, clinical symptoms, and serum thyroxine and TRAb underpinned diagnoses. The study collected blood at first hyperthyroidism diagnosis, before any ophthalmopathy symptoms arose. Germline V gives CDR1 MNHNS, CDR2 SASEGT. The CDR3 contains 16 residues. With 6 bases clipped from V and 4 bases from J, the junction kept 7 bases outside the gene matches. The table lists this clonotype with a few counts.

Sequenced input: blood. This chain connects TRBV6-1 to TRBJ1-5; 12 bases fit TRBD1. The clonotype originates from a woman in her 30s with Graves' hyperthyroidism that later progressed to Graves' ophthalmopathy. CDR3 sequence (DNA): TGTGCCAGCAGCTCAGTGGGACAGGGGGCAAATCAGCCCCAGCATTTT. Translating gives CASSSVGQGANQPQHF.